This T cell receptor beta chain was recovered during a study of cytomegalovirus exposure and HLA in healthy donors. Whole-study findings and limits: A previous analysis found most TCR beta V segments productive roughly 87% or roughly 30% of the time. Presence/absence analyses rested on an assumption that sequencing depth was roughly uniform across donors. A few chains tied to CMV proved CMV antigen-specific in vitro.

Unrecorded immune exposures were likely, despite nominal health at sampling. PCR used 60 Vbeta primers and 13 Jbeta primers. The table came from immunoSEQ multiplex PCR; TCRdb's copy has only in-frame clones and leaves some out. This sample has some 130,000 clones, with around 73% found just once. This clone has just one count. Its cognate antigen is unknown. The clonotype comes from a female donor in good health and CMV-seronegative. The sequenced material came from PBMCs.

Here the CDR3 reads CAWSVDAGGGGGQFF. CDR3 DNA sequence: TGTGCCTGGAGTGTAGATGCGGGAGGGGGAGGGGGGCAGTTCTTC. The chain couples TRBV30 to TRBJ2-1; the match to TRBD2 covers 9 bases. Germline trimming cut 0 bases from V and 12 bases from J; bases unmatched to any gene: 12. This CDR3 has 15 residues. CDR1 GTSNPN and CDR2 SVGIG come from the germline V gene (reference sequence).